Presented here are 7 T cell receptor beta chains from one specimen sequenced in a study of regulatory T cells in long-lasting Graves disease. The time point denotes: newly diagnosed GD, antithyroid drugs for less than 3 months. PBMCs were the source of the RNA used for TCR sequencing. iRepertoire HTBI primers and Arm-PCR of CDR3 regions built TCR beta libraries. TCRdb re-called the multiplex PCR reads with MiXCR, one entry per CDR3 protein. The sample shows hundreds of thousands of distinct CDR3 sequences, roughly a sixth of them seen only once. The input for sequencing was peripheral blood mononuclear cells (PBMCs), taken at new diagnosis, from a patient treated with antithyroid drugs. The source of these receptors is a female donor with Graves disease.

As to this clonotype: It may be a read error: a sequence one base away is much more abundant. The V call is TRBV9, the J call TRBJ1-6; D unclear. Germline V gives CDR1 SGDLS, CDR2 YYNGEE. CDR3 length: 15 amino acids. This CDR3 reads CASTVAPGGDSPLHF. The CDR3 DNA reads TGTGCCAGCACCGTAGCGCCCGGTGGCGATTCACCCCTCCACTTT.

This clonotype appeared once. A far larger clone is only one base removed, so a read error is likely. The V call is TRBV6-5, the J call TRBJ2-3; the match to TRBD2 covers 10 bases. Trimming took 4 bases from V and 4 from J; bases not matched to a gene: 8. CDR1 and CDR2 from the germline V gene are MNHEY and SVGAGI. The CDR3 extends over 16 amino acids. This chain's CDR3 is CASSSWSGREADTQYF. DNA for the CDR3: TGTGCCAGCAGTTCGTGGAGCGGGAGGGAGGCAGATACGCAGTATTTT.

Turning to this clonotype: This may arise from a read error, as a much more abundant clone is one base away. The conserved phenylalanine or tryptophan is not found at the CDR3 terminus, so this likely reflects a read error. The chain combines TRBV12-3 or TRBV12-4 with TRBJ1-1; D unclear. The CDR3 has 13 amino acids. V gave up 2 bases and J gave up 7 bases, with 11 bases separating them. Here the CDR3 DNA reads TGTGCCAGCAGTTTATCCCCGGAGGGTGAAGCTTTCATT. It yields the protein CASSLSPEGEAFI.

The chain recombines TRBV18 with TRBJ2-7; weak D call: TRBD1 (5 bases). The ends were cut back, 3 bases at V and 0 bases at J, with 12 bases in the middle. Germline assignment: CDR1 KGHSH and CDR2 LQKENI. CDR3 length equals 15 residues. The CDR3 spells CASSPLTGVSYEQYF. The CDR3 bases are TGTGCCAGCTCACCCTTAACAGGAGTCTCCTACGAGCAGTACTTC.

For this clonotype: A much larger clone differs by one base, so this may be a read error. The V and J genes are TRBV20-1 and TRBJ2-3; D is unresolved. The germline CDR1 and CDR2 sequences are DFQATT and SNEGSKA (reference sequence). Deletions cut 0 bases from V and 4 bases from J, with 11 bases between. This CDR3 is built from 14 residues. This CDR3 reads CSARDSVGPDTQYF. The CDR3 DNA follows: TGCAGTGCTAGAGACTCAGTGGGCCCAGATACGCAGTATTTT.

The chain couples TRBV12-5 to TRBJ2-3, with a weak D call TRBD2 (5 bases). The tail of the sequence fits TRBJ2-7 better, so the J call may be wrong. Germline loops: CDR1 LGHNT, CDR2 FRNRAP. The CDR3 length is 11 residues. DNA for the CDR3: TGTGCTAGTGGTTTGGGACTACAGCAGTACTTC. Residues: CASGLGLQQYF.

This rearrangement joins TRBV19 to TRBJ1-5, with 8 nucleotides matching TRBD1. The ends lost 6 bases at V and 1 base at J; junction bases unmatched: 5. Per the germline V gene, CDR1 is LNHDA and CDR2 is SQIVND (reference sequence). CDR3 length: 15 amino acids. CDR3 amino acids: CASSFRGPSNQPQHF. The CDR3 DNA reads TGTGCCAGTAGCTTCAGGGGGCCGAGCAATCAGCCCCAGCATTTT. The complete variable domain, with remaining parts taken from reference TRBV19 and TRBJ1-5, reads DGGITQSPKYLFRKEGQNVTLSCEQNLNHDAMYWYRQDPGQGLRLIYYSQIVNDFQKGDIAEGYSVSREKKESFPLTVTSAQKNPTAFYLCASSFRGPSNQPQHFGDGTRLSIL.